These 17 T cell receptor beta chains originate from one sample sequenced in a study of spatial heterogeneity in lung cancer. TCRdb used MiXCR to reprocess the 5' RACE reads, holding one entry per CDR3 protein. The repertoire holds fewer than 20,000 distinct CDR3 sequences, 5.8% seen once, with under 13% in the top ten. Study findings and constraints: For expanded intratumoral alpha and beta TCRs, counts tracked tumor mutation counts.

As to time point: sample taken at primary tumor resection. These receptors have no identified antigens. Sequencing used lung tumor tissue, obtained at surgery. The receptors were sampled from a female donor with early-stage non-small cell lung cancer.

This clonotype rates as medium-sized. As an off-target read in a library built for alpha chains, this beta chain has a frequency of little significance. The chain carries TRBV28 and TRBJ2-7, with unresolved D. The ends were cut back, 5 bases at V and 0 bases at J, with 8 bases in the middle. The CDR3 length is 13 residues. CDR1 is MDHEN, CDR2 SYDVKM, per germline. The CDR3 region is CASSRVPSYEQYF. The CDR3 DNA follows: TGTGCCAGCAGTCGGGTACCCTCCTACGAGCAGTACTTC.

There are many counts of this clonotype. This beta chain is an unintended read in a library built for alpha chains; its size means little. This sequence joins TRBV29-1 and TRBJ1-6; D gene unclear. The CDR3 is 13 residues long. CDR1 is SQVTM and CDR2 is ANQGSEA in the germline V gene. Trimming removed 5 bases from V and 7 bases from J, with 12 bases in between. The CDR3, as DNA: TGCAGCGTTTGGACGGGAGGCAATTCACCCCTCCACTTT. Its translation: CSVWTGGNSPLHF.

This clonotype was seen ten or more times. This beta chain was picked up by a library intended for alpha chains and is off target, so its count carries little meaning. The gene calls are TRBV7-3 and TRBJ1-5; D gene uncertain. The V end lost 9 bases, the J end lost 9 bases, and 9 bases lay between the germline ends. Germline loops: CDR1 SGHTA, CDR2 FQGTGA. The CDR3 contains 10 residues. The CDR3 is CASRVGPQHF. For the CDR3, the DNA is TGTGCCAGTAGGGTCGGGCCCCAGCATTTT.

At least ten counts were recorded for this clonotype. Because this beta chain is a stray read in a library intended to capture alpha chains, its abundance should not be given much weight. V gene TRBV20-1 combines with J gene TRBJ1-1; D remains ambiguous. Germline assignment: CDR1 DFQATT and CDR2 SNEGSKA (reference sequence). V was trimmed by 3 bases and J by 1 base, leaving 6 bases between them. This CDR3 has 12 residues. CDR3 in DNA: TGCAGTGCTAGTCATGGGAACACTGAAGCTTTCTTT. Its protein is CSASHGNTEAFF.

On this clonotype itself: As an off-target read in a library built for alpha chains, this beta chain has a frequency of little significance. The chain employs TRBV7-9 and TRBJ2-3; D gene uncertain. CDR3 length: 13 amino acids. The ends were cut back, 3 bases at V and 4 bases at J, with 8 bases in the middle. Germline V lookup: CDR1 SEHNR, CDR2 FQNEAQ (reference sequence). The CDR3 here is CASSFGVSDTQYF. The CDR3 DNA reads as TGTGCCAGCAGCTTCGGCGTTTCAGATACGCAGTATTTT.

Many counts were recorded for this clonotype. This beta chain was picked up by a library intended for alpha chains and is off target, so its count carries little meaning. The gene calls are TRBV28 and TRBJ2-2, with D perhaps TRBD2 (7 bases). The germline V gene has CDR1 MDHEN and CDR2 SYDVKM. The CDR3 contains 15 residues. Trimming cost V 6 bases and J 6 bases, with 17 bases left between them. The CDR3 DNA reads as TGTGCCAGCAGACCCCTCCTAGGGGGGGCCGGGGAGCTGTTTTTT. Translating it yields CASRPLLGGAGELFF.

By share, this clonotype counts as medium-sized. With the library built for alpha chains, this beta chain is off target and its frequency is not meaningful. V gene TRBV28 combines with J gene TRBJ1-2; possible D gene TRBD1, 5 bases. Germline lookup yields CDR1 MDHEN and CDR2 SYDVKM. The CDR3 has 13 amino acids. Trimming shortened V by 2 bases and J by 3 bases, and 7 bases separated the two germline ends. The chain's CDR3 is CASSLRQHYGYTF. The CDR3 DNA reads as TGTGCCAGCAGTTTAAGACAGCACTATGGCTACACCTTC.

This clonotype has at least ten counts. This beta chain turned up in a library designed for alpha chains; as an off-target read, its abundance says little. This chain links TRBV2 with TRBJ1-4; D not resolved. CDR3 size: 14 residues. CDR1 is SNHLY, CDR2 FYNNEI, per germline. V dropped 3 bases and J dropped 8 bases, with 13 bases sitting between them. The CDR3 region has the DNA TGTGCCAGCAGTGATTCCCGGAAGGGCGAAAAACTGTTTTTT. Its protein is CASSDSRKGEKLFF.

This clonotype was seen at least ten times. Since it is a stray read in a library aimed at alpha chains, this beta chain has a size that is not meaningful. The J gene is TRBJ1-5, the V gene TRBV3-1, with D uncertain. This CDR3 is 13 amino acids long. The germline gives CDR1 LGHDT, CDR2 YNNKEL (reference sequence). The ends were cut back, 0 bases at V and 5 bases at J, with 5 bases in the middle. The CDR3: CASSQDPDQPQHF. The CDR3 DNA reads as TGTGCCAGCAGCCAAGATCCCGATCAGCCCCAGCATTTT.

There are many counts of this clonotype. This beta chain represents an off-target read in a library built for alpha chains; its size is of limited meaning. The CDR3 DNA sequence: TGCGCCAGCAGCTCAGAATGGGGAAAAAATGAGCAGTTCTTC. Its translation is CASSSEWGKNEQFF. J is TRBJ2-1 and V is TRBV5-1; D not resolved. The CDR3 has 14 residues. The V gene's germline CDR1 is SGHRS and CDR2 YFSETQ. V lost 3 bases, J lost 7 bases, and 14 bases lay in between.

At least ten counts were recorded for this clonotype. This beta chain is off target for a library built for alpha chains, so its abundance means little. The chain links TRBV5-1 to TRBJ1-1; 8 positions agree with TRBD1. CDR3 size: 17 residues. The germline V gene encodes CDR1 SGHRS and CDR2 YFSETQ. J lost 4 bases, V lost 7 bases, and 18 bases had no gene match. CDR3 region: CASRPSAGGGEATEAFF. In nucleotides, the CDR3 is TGCGCCAGCCGTCCCTCGGCAGGGGGCGGTGAGGCCACTGAAGCTTTCTTT.

Turning to this clonotype: This beta chain slipped into a library made for alpha chains as a stray read, so its size is not meaningful. The chain has TRBV6-1 and TRBJ1-6; a weak D match, TRBD1 (5 bases). This CDR3 has 15 residues. The V end lost 5 bases, the J end lost 8 bases, and 16 bases lay between the germline ends. Germline V CDR1 and CDR2: MNHNS, SASEGT. CDR3 loop: CASSPRTTTHSPLHF. The CDR3 bases are TGTGCCAGCAGTCCCCGGACAACTACTCATTCACCCCTCCACTTT.

This clonotype was detected a few times. Because the library targeted alpha chains, this beta chain is an off-target read whose size means little. The chain uses TRBV5-1 and TRBJ2-7; 8 nucleotides match TRBD2. This CDR3 is built from 14 residues. Germline loops: CDR1 SGHRS, CDR2 YFSETQ. Germline trimming cut 8 bases from V and 4 bases from J; bases unmatched to any gene: 11. CDR3 sequence (DNA): TGCGCCAGTCACCCCGCGGGAGGAAGGTACGAGCAGTACTTC. Amino acid sequence: CASHPAGGRYEQYF.

This clonotype was seen at least ten times. This beta chain represents an off-target read in a library built for alpha chains; its size is of limited meaning. The chain combines TRBV12-3 or TRBV12-4 with TRBJ2-1; tentatively, D is TRBD1 (6 bases). Trimming removed 5 bases from V and 6 bases from J, with 11 bases in between. CDR3 size: 13 residues. The CDR3 protein is CASSTGPLNEQFF. The CDR3 nucleotides are TGTGCCAGCAGTACAGGGCCCCTCAATGAGCAGTTCTTC.

This clonotype has at least ten counts. This beta chain turned up in a library designed for alpha chains; as an off-target read, its abundance says little. V and J are TRBV5-4 and TRBJ2-1; D remains ambiguous. This CDR3 is built from 13 residues. V lost 3 bases and J lost 8, with 12 bases in between. The V gene's germline CDR1 is SGHNT and CDR2 YYREEE (reference sequence). The CDR3 DNA follows: TGTGCCAGCAGCTCTGCGAGAAAGGATGAGCAGTTCTTC. It translates to CASSSARKDEQFF.

This clonotype was seen at least ten times. Since it is a stray read in a library aimed at alpha chains, this beta chain has a size that is not meaningful. This chain uses TRBV20-1 with TRBJ2-3, with 10 bases identical to TRBD2. From germline, CDR1 is DFQATT and CDR2 SNEGSKA (reference sequence). CDR3 length equals 15 residues. Unmatched junction bases numbered 8, after V lost 5 bases and J lost 3 bases. CDR3 DNA: TGCAGTGCTCATCGGGGACTAGCGAAGACAGATACGCAGTATTTT. Amino acid sequence: CSAHRGLAKTDTQYF.

A note on this clonotype: For a library built for alpha chains, this beta chain is a stray read; little rests on its size. The chain is built from TRBV29-1 and TRBJ2-4, with a weak D call TRBD1 (6 bases). Germline CDR1 is SQVTM and CDR2 is ANQGSEA. V was pared by 3 bases and J by 3 bases, with 15 bases between. The CDR3 is made up of 15 amino acids. The CDR3 here is CSVEAWEGGKNIQYF. The CDR3 DNA reads TGCAGCGTTGAGGCTTGGGAAGGGGGCAAAAACATTCAGTACTTC.